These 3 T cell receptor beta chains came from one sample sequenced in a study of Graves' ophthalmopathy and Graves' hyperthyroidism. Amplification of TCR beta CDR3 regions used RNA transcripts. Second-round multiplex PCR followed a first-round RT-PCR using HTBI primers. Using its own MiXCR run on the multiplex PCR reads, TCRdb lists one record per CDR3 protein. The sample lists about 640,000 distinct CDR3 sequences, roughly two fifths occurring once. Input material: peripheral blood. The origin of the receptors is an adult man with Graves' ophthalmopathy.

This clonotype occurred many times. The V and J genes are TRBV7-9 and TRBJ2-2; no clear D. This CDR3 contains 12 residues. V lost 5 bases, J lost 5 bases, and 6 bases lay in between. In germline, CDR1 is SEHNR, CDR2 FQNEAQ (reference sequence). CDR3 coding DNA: TGTGCCAGCAGCAGCAGAACCGGGGAGCTGTTTTTT. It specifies CASSSRTGELFF.

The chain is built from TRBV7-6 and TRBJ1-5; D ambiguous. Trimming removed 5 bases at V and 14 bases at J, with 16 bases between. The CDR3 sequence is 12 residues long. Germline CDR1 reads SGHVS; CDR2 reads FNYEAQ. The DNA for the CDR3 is TGTGCCAGCAGCCCCCCGGTGAGGGTCGAGCATTTT. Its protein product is CASSPPVRVEHF. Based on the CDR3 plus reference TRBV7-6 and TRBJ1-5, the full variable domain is GAGVSQSPRYKVTKRGQDVALRCDPISGHVSLYWYRQALGQGPEFLTYFNYEAQQDKSGLPNDRFSAERPEGSISTLTIQRTEQRDSAMYRCASSPPVRVEHFGDGTRLSIL.

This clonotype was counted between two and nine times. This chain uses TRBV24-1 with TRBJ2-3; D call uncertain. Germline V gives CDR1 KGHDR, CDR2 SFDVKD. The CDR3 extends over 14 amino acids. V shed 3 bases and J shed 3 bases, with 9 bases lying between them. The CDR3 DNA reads TGTGCCACCAGTGATCCTAAACGGACAGATACGCAGTATTTT. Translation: CATSDPKRTDTQYF.